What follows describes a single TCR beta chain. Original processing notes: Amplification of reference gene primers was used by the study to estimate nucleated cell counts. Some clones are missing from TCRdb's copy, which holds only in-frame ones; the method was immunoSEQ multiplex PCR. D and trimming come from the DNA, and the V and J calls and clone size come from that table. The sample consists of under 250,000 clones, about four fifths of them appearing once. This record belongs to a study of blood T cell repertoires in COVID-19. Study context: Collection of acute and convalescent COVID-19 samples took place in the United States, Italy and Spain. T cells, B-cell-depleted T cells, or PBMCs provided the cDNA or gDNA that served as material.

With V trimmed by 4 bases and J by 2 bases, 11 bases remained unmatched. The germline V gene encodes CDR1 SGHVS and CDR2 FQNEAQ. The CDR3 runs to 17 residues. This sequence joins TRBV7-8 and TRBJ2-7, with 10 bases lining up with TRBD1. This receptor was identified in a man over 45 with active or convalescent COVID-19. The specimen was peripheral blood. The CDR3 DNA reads TGTGCCAGCAGCTCCCAATCCGGACAGGGGGTGGCCTACGAGCAGTACTTC. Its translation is CASSSQSGQGVAYEQYF. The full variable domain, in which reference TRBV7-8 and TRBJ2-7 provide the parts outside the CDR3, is GAGVSQSPRYKVAKRGQDVALRCDPISGHVSLFWYQQALGQGPEFLTYFQNEAQLDKSGLPSDRFFAERPEGSVSTLKIQRTQQEDSAVYLCASSSQSGQGVAYEQYFGPGTRLTVT.